These T cell receptor beta chains were read from a single sample in a study of blood T cell repertoires in COVID-19. The repertoire was sequenced with immunoSEQ multiplex PCR; TCRdb's copy has only in-frame clones and lacks some. The sample has hundreds of thousands of clones, more than 70% seen once. Source material: peripheral blood. The receptors shown here come from a woman aged 45-65 years with acute or convalescent COVID-19. Both conserved end residues are part of each CDR3. D genes are given only for firm matches. Some rows mark clone size as missing; the rest say once, few, many or name a class of expanded clone.

d_gene	j_gene	v_gene	abundance	CDR3nt	CDR3aa
NA	TRBJ2-7	TRBV19	NA	TGTGCCAGTGGCCGACAGAGCGAGCAGTACTTC	CASGRQSEQYF
TRBD1	TRBJ1-4	TRBV15	NA	TGTGCCACCAGCAGGGCCCAGGGGGCAACTAATGAAAAACTGTTTTTT	CATSRAQGATNEKLFF
TRBD2	TRBJ2-1	TRBV5-1	NA	TGCGCCAGCAGTCCCCCTCTCGGGAGGGCCGGTTCGGGTGAGCAGTTCTTC	CASSPPLGRAGSGEQFF
NA	TRBJ1-2	TRBV10-1	NA	TGCGCCAGCAGTGATAATCAGTATGGCTACACCTTC	CASSDNQYGYTF
TRBD2	TRBJ2-1	TRBV29-1	once	TGCAGCATGGTGGAAGCGGGGGGGAAGATCTTC	CSMVEAGGKIF
NA	TRBJ1-5	TRBV12-2	NA	TGTGCAAGTCGCTTCTCCCAAATGGGACAGGTACGGGGGCCCCAGCATTTT	CASRFSQMGQVRGPQHF
TRBD2	TRBJ2-3	TRBV10-3	few	TGTGCCATCAGTGAAACCCCAAGCGGGAGGGGAGATACGCAGTATTTT	CAISETPSGRGDTQYF
TRBD2	TRBJ2-7	TRBV24-1	NA	TGTGCCACCAGTGATTCCACCGGGACTAGCTCCTACGAGCAGTACTTC	CATSDSTGTSSYEQYF
TRBD1	TRBJ1-1	TRBV6-5	NA	TGTGCCAGCAGGATTAACAGGGGAGGCGACACTGAAGCTTTCTTT	CASRINRGGDTEAFF
TRBD1	TRBJ2-3	TRBV9	NA	TGTGCCAGCAGCGTAGAGGGGGCTCGCACAGATACGCAGTATTTT	CASSVEGARTDTQYF
NA	TRBJ1-4	TRBV2	NA	TGTGCCAGCAGTGACAGGTTAATTAATGAAAAACTGTTTTTT	CASSDRLINEKLFF
TRBD1	TRBJ2-5	TRBV9	NA	TGTGCCAGCAGCGTATCCCCCGGACAGGGCCAAGAGACCCAGTACTTC	CASSVSPGQGQETQYF
NA	TRBJ1-5	TRBV28	few	TGTGCCATCCAGAAAGGGGAAAATCAGCCCCAGCATTTT	CAIQKGENQPQHF
TRBD1	TRBJ1-5	TRBV6-5	NA	TGTGCCAGCAGCCCGGGACAGGGAAACGGCCAGCCCCAGCATTTT	CASSPGQGNGQPQHF
TRBD1	TRBJ1-2	TRBV11-2	many	TGTGCCAGCAGCCAACGGGACAGGGCCCATCCCCTCTATGGCTACACCTTC	CASSQRDRAHPLYGYTF
NA	TRBJ2-5	TRBV6-5	NA	TGTGCCAGCAGTTACTCGGTTGCGAAAGAGACCCAGTACTTC	CASSYSVAKETQYF
TRBD1	TRBJ2-7	TRBV7-3	few	TGTGCCAGCAGCATCTCCGGGACAGGATCCTACGAGCAGTACTTC	CASSISGTGSYEQYF
NA	TRBJ2-7	TRBV4-2	once	TGTGCCAGCAGCCCCGAAAGGGGAACCCCCTACGAGCAGTACTTC	CASSPERGTPYEQYF
TRBD2	TRBJ2-3	TRBV4-2	few	TGTGCCAGCAGCCAAGATAGCGGGAGCGGCGCAGATACGCAGTATTTT	CASSQDSGSGADTQYF
TRBD1	TRBJ1-1	TRBV5-1	NA	TGCGCCAGCAGCTTGGGAGAGACAGGGTTGAACACTGAAGCTTTCTTT	CASSLGETGLNTEAFF
NA	TRBJ1-5	TRBV5-8	few	TGTGCCAGCAGCCGGTACAATCAGCCCCAGCATTTT	CASSRYNQPQHF
NA	TRBJ1-5	TRBV10-3	NA	TGTGCCATCTCCCCGAGCAATCAGCCCCAGCATTTT	CAISPSNQPQHF
NA	TRBJ1-3	TRBV12-3/TRBV12-4	NA	TGTGCCAGCAGTTTAGAAGGAGCGATCACCATATATTTT	CASSLEGAITIYF
TRBD2	TRBJ2-1	TRBV5-4	NA	TGTGCCAGCAGCTTGGGACTAGCGGGAGTAGTCTATGAGCAGTTCTTC	CASSLGLAGVVYEQFF
NA	TRBJ2-7	TRBV11-2	NA	TGTGCCAGCAGCCCAGACACCGCGTCGGGGGTTTTGGGGGAGCAGTACTTC	CASSPDTASGVLGEQYF
TRBD2	TRBJ2-1	TRBV4-2	NA	TGTGCCAGCAGCCGATGGGTAGCGGGAGATTTATACAATGAGCAGTTCTTC	CASSRWVAGDLYNEQFF
TRBD1	TRBJ1-1	TRBV6-4	NA	TGTGCCAGCAGAACCTACAGGGGGAACACTGAAGCTTTCTTT	CASRTYRGNTEAFF
NA	TRBJ2-7	TRBV11-3	once	TGTGCCAGCAGCTTAGCACAGGGAGACTCCTACGAGCAGTACTTC	CASSLAQGDSYEQYF
NA	TRBJ2-6	TRBV5-1	NA	TGCGCCAGCAGCTTGGGGCCTGCTCCTAGCTCTGGGGCCAACGTCCTGACTTTC	CASSLGPAPSSGANVLTF
NA	TRBJ1-1	TRBV15	NA	TGTGCCACCAGCAGAGATAGTCCGAGGGACACTGAAGCTTTCTTT	CATSRDSPRDTEAFF
NA	TRBJ2-7	TRBV10-1	NA	TGCGCCAGCAGTCCCCCGGGTTCGGGAATCTACGAGCAGTACTTC	CASSPPGSGIYEQYF
NA	TRBJ2-1	TRBV6-1	NA	TGTGCCAGCAGTGAAGTCCGGGCCGGGGGCAATGAGCAGTTCTTC	CASSEVRAGGNEQFF
NA	TRBJ1-2	TRBV15	once	TGTGCCACCAGCAGAGATAGGACACCGGCCTATGGCTACACCTTC	CATSRDRTPAYGYTF
TRBD1	TRBJ2-1	TRBV5-1	once	TGCGCCAGCAGCAGGGACAGGGACATGTACAATGAGCAGTTCTTC	CASSRDRDMYNEQFF
TRBD1	TRBJ1-2	TRBV27	NA	TGTGCCAGCAGTCCCTATACAGGGGTAGGTTGGGGCTACACCTTC	CASSPYTGVGWGYTF
TRBD1	TRBJ2-1	TRBV27	NA	TGTGCCAGCAGTCTCCCGACAGGGCCCCAGTTCTTC	CASSLPTGPQFF
TRBD1	TRBJ2-7	TRBV18	NA	TGTGCCAGCTCACCACCCGTGACAGGGGGCCTCTACGAGCAGTACTTC	CASSPPVTGGLYEQYF
TRBD2	TRBJ2-1	TRBV5-4	NA	TGTGCCGCCGGTCTGACTAGCGGGAGGGATGAGCAGTTCTTC	CAAGLTSGRDEQFF